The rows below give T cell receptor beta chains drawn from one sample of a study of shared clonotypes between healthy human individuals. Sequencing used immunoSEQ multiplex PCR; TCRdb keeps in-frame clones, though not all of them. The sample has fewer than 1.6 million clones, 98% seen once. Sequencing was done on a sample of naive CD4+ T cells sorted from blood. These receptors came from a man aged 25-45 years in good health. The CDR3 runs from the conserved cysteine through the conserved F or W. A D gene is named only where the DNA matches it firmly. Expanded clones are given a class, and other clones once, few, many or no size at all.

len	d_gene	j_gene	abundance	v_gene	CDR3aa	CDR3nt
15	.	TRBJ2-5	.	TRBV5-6	CASSPRRIREETQYF	TGTGCCAGCAGCCCCCGTCGAATCAGGGAAGAGACCCAGTACTTC
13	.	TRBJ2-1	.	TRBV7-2	CASSLVGANEQFF	TGTGCCAGCAGCTTAGTGGGGGCAAATGAGCAGTTCTTC
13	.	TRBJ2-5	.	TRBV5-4	CASSLGHVETQYF	TGTGCCAGCAGCTTGGGACATGTAGAGACCCAGTACTTC
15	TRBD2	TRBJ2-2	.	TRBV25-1	CASSVTGGTVGELFF	TGTGCCAGCAGTGTGACGGGAGGGACCGTGGGGGAGCTGTTTTTT
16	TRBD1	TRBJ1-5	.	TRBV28	CASSLSGTGRNQPQHF	TGTGCCAGCAGTTTATCCGGGACAGGGAGGAATCAGCCCCAGCATTTT
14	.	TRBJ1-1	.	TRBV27	CASSLQDSSTEAFF	TGTGCCAGCAGTCTCCAGGACAGTAGTACTGAAGCTTTCTTT
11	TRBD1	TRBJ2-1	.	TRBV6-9	CASSRRQGQFF	TGTGCCAGCAGCCGTAGACAGGGTCAGTTCTTC
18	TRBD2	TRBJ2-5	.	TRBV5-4	CASSSKLTGTSGPETQYF	TGTGCCAGCAGCTCGAAGTTAACCGGGACTAGCGGCCCGGAGACCCAGTACTTC
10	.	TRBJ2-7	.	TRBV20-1	CSAKAYEQYF	TGCAGTGCTAAAGCCTACGAGCAGTACTTC
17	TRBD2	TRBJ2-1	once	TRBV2	CATQRGLAGGLGNEQFF	TGTGCCACCCAGCGGGGACTAGCGGGAGGGCTGGGCAATGAGCAGTTCTTC
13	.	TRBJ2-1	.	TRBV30	CAWSVLDGNEQFF	TGTGCCTGGAGTGTACTAGACGGCAATGAGCAGTTCTTC
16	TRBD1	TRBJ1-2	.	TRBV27	CASSYYGGQGLYGYTF	TGTGCCAGCAGTTACTACGGGGGACAGGGGCTATATGGCTACACCTTC